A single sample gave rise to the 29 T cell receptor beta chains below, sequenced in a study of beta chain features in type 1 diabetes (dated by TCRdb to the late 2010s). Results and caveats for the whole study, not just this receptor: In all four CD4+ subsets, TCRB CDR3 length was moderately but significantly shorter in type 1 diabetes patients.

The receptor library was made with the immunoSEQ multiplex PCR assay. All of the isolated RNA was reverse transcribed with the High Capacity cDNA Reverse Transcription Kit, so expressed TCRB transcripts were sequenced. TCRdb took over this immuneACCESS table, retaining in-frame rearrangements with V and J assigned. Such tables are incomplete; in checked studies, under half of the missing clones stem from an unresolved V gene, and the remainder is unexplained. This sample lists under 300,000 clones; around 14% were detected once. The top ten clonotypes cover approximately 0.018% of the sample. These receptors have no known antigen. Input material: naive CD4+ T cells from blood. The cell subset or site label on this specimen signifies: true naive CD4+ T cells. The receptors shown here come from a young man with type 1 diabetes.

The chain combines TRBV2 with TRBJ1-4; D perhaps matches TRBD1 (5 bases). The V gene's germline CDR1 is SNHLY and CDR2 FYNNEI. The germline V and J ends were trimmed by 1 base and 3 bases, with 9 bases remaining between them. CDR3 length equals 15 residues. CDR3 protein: CASSEGGGANEKLFF. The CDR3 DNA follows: TGTGCCAGCAGTGAAGGCGGGGGAGCTAATGAAAAACTGTTTTTT.

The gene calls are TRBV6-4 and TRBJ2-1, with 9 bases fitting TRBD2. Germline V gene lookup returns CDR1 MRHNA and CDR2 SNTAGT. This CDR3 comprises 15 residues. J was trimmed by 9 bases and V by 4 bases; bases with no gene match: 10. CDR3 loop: CASSVELAGKGEQFF. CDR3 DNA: TGTGCCAGCAGTGTCGAGCTAGCGGGAAAGGGTGAGCAGTTCTTC.

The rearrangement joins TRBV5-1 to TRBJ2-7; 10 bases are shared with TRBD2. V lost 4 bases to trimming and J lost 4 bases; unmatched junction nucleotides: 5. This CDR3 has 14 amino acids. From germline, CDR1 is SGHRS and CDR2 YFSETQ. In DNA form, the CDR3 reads TGCGCCAGCAGCCCTAGCGGGAGTCGGTACGAGCAGTACTTC. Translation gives CASSPSGSRYEQYF.

CDR3 DNA sequence: TGCAGCGGGGGGCCGGCGGGGGGAGGACTCGGGGAGCTGTTTTTT. The encoded protein is CSGGPAGGGLGELFF. The genes are TRBV29-1 and TRBJ2-2; 8 bases align to TRBD2. Germline-derived CDR1 and CDR2 are SQVTM and ANQGSEA. CDR3 size: 15 residues. The trim removed 7 bases at V and 7 bases at J, leaving 14 bases unmatched.

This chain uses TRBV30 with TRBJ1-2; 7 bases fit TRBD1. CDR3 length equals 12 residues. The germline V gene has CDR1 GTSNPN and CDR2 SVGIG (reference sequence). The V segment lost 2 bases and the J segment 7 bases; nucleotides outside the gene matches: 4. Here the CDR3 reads CAWSLTGTGYTF. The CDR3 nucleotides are TGTGCCTGGAGTCTGACAGGGACTGGCTACACCTTC.

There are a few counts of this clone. CDR3 nucleotides: TGCGCCAGCACCACAGGGGCTGAAGCTTTCTTT. It codes for CASTTGAEAFF. The J gene is TRBJ1-1, the V gene TRBV5-1; 7 nucleotides agree with TRBD1. CDR3 size: 11 residues. The germline V gene encodes CDR1 SGHRS and CDR2 YFSETQ. Losses at the gene ends were 6 bases for V and 6 bases for J; bases not matched to a gene: 2.

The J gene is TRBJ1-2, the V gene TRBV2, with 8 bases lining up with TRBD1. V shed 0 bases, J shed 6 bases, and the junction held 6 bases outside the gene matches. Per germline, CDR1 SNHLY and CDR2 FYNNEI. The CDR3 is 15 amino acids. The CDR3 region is CASSEARTGSNGYTF. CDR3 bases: TGTGCCAGCAGTGAAGCACGGACAGGGTCGAATGGCTACACCTTC.

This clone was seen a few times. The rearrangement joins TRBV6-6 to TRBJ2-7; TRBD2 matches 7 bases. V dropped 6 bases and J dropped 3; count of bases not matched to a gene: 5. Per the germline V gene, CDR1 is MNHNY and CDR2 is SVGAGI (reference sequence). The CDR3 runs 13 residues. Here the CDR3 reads CASRGGTVYEQYF. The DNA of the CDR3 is TGTGCCAGCAGGGGGGGGACCGTCTACGAGCAGTACTTC.

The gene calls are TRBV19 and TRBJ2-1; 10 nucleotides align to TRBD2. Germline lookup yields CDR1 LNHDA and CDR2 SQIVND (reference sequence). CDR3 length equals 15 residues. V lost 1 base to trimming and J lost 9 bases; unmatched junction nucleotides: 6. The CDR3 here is CASSIVQREGFEQFF. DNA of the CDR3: TGTGCCAGTAGTATAGTCCAGCGGGAGGGCTTTGAGCAGTTCTTC.

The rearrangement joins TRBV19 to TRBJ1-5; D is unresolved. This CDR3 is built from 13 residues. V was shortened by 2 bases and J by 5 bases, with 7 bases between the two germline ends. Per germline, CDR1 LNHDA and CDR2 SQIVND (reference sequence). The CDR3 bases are TGTGCCAGTAGTATATCTCCCGATCAGCCCCAGCATTTT. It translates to CASSISPDQPQHF.

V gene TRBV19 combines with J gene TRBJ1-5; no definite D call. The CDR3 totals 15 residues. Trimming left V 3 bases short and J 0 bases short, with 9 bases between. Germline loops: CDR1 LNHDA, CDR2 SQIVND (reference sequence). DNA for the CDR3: TGTGCCAGTAGTATCGGCGGTAATAGCAATCAGCCCCAGCATTTT. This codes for CASSIGGNSNQPQHF.

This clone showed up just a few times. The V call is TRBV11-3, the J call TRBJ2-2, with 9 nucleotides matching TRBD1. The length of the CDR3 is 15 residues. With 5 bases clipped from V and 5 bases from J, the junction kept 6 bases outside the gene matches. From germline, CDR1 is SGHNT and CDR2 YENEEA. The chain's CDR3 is CASSRQTGGTGELFF. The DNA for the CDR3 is TGTGCCAGCAGCCGCCAGACAGGGGGGACCGGGGAGCTGTTTTTT.

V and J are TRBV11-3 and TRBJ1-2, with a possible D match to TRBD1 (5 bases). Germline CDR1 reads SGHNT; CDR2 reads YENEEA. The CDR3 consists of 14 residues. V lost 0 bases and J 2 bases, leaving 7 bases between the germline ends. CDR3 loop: CASSLDQGNYGYTF. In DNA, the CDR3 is TGTGCCAGCAGCTTAGATCAGGGAAACTATGGCTACACCTTC. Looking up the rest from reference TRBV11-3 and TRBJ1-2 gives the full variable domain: EAGVVQSPRYKIIEKKQPVAFWCNPISGHNTLYWYLQNLGQGPELLIRYENEEAVDDSQLPKDRFSAERLKGVDSTLKIQPAELGDSAVYLCASSLDQGNYGYTFGSGTRLTVV.

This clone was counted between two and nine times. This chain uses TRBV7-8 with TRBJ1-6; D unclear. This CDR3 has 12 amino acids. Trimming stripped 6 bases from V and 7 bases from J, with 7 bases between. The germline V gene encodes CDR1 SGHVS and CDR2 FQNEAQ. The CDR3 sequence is CASRGGNSPLHF. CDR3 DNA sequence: TGTGCCAGCAGGGGAGGGAATTCACCCCTCCACTTT. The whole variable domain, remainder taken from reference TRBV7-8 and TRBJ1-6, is GAGVSQSPRYKVAKRGQDVALRCDPISGHVSLFWYQQALGQGPEFLTYFQNEAQLDKSGLPSDRFFAERPEGSVSTLKIQRTQQEDSAVYLCASRGGNSPLHFGNGTRLTVT.

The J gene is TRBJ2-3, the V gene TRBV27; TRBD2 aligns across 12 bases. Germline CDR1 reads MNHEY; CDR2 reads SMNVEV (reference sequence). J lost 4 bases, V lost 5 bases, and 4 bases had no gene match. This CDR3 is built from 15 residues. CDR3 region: CASSPTSGGSDTQYF. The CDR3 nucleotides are TGTGCCAGCAGTCCCACTAGCGGGGGGTCAGATACGCAGTATTTT.

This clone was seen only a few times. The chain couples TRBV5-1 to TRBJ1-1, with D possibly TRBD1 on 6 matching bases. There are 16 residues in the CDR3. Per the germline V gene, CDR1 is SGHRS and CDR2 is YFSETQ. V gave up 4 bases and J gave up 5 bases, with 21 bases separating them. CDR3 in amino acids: CASSEGHANRRTEAFF. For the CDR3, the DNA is TGCGCCAGCAGCGAGGGACACGCTAATAGGAGAACTGAAGCTTTCTTT. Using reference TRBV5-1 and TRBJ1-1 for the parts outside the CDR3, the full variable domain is KAGVTQTPRYLIKTRGQQVTLSCSPISGHRSVSWYQQTPGQGLQFLFEYFSETQRNKGNFPGRFSGRQFSNSRSEMNVSTLELGDSALYLCASSEGHANRRTEAFFGQGTRLTVV.

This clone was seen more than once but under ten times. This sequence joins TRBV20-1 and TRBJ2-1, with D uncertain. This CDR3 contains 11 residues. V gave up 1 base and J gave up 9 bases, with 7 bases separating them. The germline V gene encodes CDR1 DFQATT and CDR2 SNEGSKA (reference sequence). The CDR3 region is CSARVESEQFF. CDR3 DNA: TGCAGTGCTAGAGTAGAGAGTGAGCAGTTCTTC.

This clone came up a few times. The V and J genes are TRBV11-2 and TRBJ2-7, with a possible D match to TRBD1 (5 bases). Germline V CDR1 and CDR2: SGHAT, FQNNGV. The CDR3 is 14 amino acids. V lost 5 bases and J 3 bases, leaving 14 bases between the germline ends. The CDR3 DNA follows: TGTGCCAGCAGCCCGGTTAGGGGTTTCTACGAGCAGTACTTC. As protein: CASSPVRGFYEQYF.

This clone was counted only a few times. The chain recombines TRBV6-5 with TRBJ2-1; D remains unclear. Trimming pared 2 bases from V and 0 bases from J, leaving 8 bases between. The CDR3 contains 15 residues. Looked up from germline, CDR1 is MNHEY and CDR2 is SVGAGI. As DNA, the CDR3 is TGTGCCAGCAGTTACGGTCGGAGCTCCTACAATGAGCAGTTCTTC. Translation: CASSYGRSSYNEQFF.

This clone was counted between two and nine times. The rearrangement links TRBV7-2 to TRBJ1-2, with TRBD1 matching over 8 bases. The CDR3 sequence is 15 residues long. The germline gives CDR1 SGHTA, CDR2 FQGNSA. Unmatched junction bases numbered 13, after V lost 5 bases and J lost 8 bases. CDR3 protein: CASSILTGAQGGYTF. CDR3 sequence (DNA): TGTGCCAGCAGCATACTGACAGGGGCCCAAGGGGGCTACACCTTC.

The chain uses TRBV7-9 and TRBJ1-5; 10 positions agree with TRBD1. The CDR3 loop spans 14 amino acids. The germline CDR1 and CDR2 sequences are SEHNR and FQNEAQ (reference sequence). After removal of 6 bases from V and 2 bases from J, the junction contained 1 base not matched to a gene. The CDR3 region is CASSGTGGNQPQHF. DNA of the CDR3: TGTGCCAGCAGTGGGACAGGGGGCAATCAGCCCCAGCATTTT.

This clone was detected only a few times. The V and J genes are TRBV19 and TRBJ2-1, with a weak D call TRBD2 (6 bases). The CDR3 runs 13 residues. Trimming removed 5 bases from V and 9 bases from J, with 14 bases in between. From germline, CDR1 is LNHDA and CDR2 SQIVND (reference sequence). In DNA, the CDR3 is TGTGCCAGTAGTCCTGGGGAGGACCGTGAGCAGTTCTTC. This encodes CASSPGEDREQFF.

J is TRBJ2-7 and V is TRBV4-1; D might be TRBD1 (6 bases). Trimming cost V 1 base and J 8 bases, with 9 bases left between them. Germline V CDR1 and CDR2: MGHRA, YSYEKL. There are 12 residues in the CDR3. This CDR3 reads CASSQVGTKQYF. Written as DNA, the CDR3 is TGCGCCAGCAGCCAAGTGGGGACAAAGCAGTACTTC.

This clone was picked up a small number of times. CDR3 in amino acids: CASSLVLNEQFF. CDR3 nucleotides: TGCGCCAGCAGCTTGGTACTAAATGAGCAGTTCTTC. The chain links TRBV5-1 to TRBJ2-1; the D is unclear. The CDR3 contains 12 residues. Per germline, CDR1 SGHRS and CDR2 YFSETQ. V dropped 0 bases and J dropped 7 bases, with 5 bases sitting between them.

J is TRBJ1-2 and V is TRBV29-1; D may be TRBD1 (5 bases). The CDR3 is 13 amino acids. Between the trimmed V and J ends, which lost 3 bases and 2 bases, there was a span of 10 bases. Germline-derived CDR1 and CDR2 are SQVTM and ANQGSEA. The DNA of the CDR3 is TGCAGCGTTGACCAGGGTTTGAACTATGGCTACACCTTC. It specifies CSVDQGLNYGYTF. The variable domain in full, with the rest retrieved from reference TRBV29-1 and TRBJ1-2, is SAVISQKPSRDICQRGTSLTIQCQVDSQVTMMFWYRQQPGQSLTLIATANQGSEATYESGFVIDKFPISRPNLTFSTLTVSNMSPEDSSIYLCSVDQGLNYGYTFGSGTRLTVV.

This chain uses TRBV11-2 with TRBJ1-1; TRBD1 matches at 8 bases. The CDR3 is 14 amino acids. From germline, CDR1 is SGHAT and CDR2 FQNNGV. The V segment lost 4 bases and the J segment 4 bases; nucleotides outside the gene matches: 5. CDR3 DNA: TGTGCCAGCAGCTCACAGGGGGGGACCACTGAAGCTTTCTTT. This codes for CASSSQGGTTEAFF. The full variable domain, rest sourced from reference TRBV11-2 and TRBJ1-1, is EAGVAQSPRYKIIEKRQSVAFWCNPISGHATLYWYQQILGQGPKLLIQFQNNGVVDDSQLPKDRFSAERLKGVDSTLKIQPAKLEDSAVYLCASSSQGGTTEAFFGQGTRLTVV.

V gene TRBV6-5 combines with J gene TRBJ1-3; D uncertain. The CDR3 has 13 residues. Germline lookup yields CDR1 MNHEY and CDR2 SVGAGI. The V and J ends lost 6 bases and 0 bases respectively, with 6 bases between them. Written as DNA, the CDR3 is TGTGCCAGCAGCCTTAGCTCTGGAAACACCATATATTTT. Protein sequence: CASSLSSGNTIYF.

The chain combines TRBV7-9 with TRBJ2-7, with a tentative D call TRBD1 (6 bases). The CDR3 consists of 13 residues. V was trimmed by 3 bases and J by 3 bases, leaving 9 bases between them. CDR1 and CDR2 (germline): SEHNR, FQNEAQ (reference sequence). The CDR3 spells CASSFGQSYEQYF. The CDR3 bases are TGTGCCAGCAGCTTCGGACAGAGCTACGAGCAGTACTTC.

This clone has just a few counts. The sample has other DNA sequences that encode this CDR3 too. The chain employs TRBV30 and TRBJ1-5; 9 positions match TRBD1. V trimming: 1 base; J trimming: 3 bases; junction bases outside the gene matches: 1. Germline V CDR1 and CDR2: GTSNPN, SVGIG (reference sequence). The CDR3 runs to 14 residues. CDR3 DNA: TGTGCCTGGAGTGGACAGGGGGACAATCAGCCCCAGCATTTT. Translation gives CAWSGQGDNQPQHF.